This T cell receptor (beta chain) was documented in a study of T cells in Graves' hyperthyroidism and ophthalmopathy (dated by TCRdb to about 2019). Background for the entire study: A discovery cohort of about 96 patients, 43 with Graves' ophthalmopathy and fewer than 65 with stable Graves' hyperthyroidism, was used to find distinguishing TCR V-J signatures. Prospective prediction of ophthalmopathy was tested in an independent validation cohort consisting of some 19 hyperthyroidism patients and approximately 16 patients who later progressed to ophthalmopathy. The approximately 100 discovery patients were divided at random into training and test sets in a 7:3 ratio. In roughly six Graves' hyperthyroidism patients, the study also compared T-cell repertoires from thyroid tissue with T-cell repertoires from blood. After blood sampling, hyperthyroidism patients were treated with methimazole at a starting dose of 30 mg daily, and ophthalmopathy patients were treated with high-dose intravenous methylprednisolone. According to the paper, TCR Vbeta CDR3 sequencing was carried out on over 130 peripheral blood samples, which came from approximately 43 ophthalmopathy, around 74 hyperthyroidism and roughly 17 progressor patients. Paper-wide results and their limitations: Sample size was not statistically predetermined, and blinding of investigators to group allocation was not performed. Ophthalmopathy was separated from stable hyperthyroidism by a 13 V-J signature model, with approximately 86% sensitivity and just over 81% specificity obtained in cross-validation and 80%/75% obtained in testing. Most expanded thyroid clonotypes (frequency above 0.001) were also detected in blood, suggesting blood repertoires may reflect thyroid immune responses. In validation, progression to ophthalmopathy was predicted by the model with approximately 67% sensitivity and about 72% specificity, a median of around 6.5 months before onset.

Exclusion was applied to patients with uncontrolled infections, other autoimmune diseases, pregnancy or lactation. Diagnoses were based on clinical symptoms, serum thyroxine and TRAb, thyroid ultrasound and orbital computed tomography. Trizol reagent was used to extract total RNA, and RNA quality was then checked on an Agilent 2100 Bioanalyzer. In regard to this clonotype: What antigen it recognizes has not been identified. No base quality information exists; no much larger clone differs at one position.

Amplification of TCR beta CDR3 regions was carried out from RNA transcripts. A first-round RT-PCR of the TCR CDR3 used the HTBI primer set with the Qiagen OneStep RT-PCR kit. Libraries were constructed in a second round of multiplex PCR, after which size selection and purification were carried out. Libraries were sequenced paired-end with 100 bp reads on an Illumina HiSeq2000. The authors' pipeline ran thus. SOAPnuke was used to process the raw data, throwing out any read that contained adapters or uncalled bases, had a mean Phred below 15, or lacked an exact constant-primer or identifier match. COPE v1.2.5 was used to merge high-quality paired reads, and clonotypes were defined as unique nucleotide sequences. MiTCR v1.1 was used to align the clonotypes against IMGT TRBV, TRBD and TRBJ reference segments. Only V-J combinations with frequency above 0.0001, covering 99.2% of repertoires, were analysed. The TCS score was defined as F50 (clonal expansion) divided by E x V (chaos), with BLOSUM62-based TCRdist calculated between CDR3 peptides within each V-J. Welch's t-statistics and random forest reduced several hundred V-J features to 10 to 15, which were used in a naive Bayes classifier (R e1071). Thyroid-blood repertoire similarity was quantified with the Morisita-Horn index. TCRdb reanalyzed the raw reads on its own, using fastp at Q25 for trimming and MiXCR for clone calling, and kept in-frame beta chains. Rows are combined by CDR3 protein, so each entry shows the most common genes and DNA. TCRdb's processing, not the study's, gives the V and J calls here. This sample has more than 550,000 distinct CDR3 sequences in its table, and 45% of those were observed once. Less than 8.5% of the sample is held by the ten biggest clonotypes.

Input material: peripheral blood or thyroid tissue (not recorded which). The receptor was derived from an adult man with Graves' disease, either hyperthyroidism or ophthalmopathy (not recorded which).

The DNA sequence follows: TGTGCCAGCAGCGTGGGACAGTCGGGGGTAATTGAGGCTTTCTTT. The resulting protein is CASSVGQSGVIEAFF. The chain is encoded by TRBV7-9 joined to TRBJ1-1, with TRBD1 identical over 7 junction bases. After removal of 5 bases from V and 11 bases from J, the junction retains 17 bases not matched to a gene. The germline V gene (reference sequence) provides CDR1 SEHNR and CDR2 FQNEAQ. The CDR3, from cysteine to phenylalanine, totals 15 residues. The CDR3 DNA has 45 bases and is translated from base 1.